This TCR beta chain was obtained from a study of lymphopenia after photon versus proton radiotherapy. General study findings and limits: Better survival with proton therapy was suggested as possible, not demonstrated. Relative stability marked proton patients; photon patients lost diversity and naive cells. Oligoclonal CD8+ Temra expansion after nadir drove photon patients' diversity drop. Post-nadir TCR diversity decline inversely tracked overall survival among those who died.

Details on this clone: Its antigen is as yet unknown.

Germline V CDR1 and CDR2: SGHTA, FQGNSA. The CDR3 totals 14 residues. V lost 3 bases, J lost 6 bases, and 11 bases lay in between. Clones were read by immunoSEQ multiplex PCR, and TCRdb kept only the in-frame ones, dropping some. The repertoire holds tens of thousands of clones, with more than 75% as singletons. Sequencing was performed on peripheral blood, taken from a patient treated with photon-based radiotherapy. The sequence derives from a man aged 50 to 60 with gastric cancer. The chain recombines TRBV7-2 with TRBJ1-4; D may be TRBD1 (5 bases). The CDR3 DNA sequence: TGTGCCAGCAGCTTGACAGTGGGAGATGAAAAACTGTTTTTT. This encodes CASSLTVGDEKLFF. Using reference TRBV7-2 and TRBJ1-4 for the parts outside the CDR3, the full variable domain is GAGVSQSPSNKVTEKGKDVELRCDPISGHTALYWYRQSLGQGLEFLIYFQGNSAPDKSGLPSDRFSAERTGGSVSTLTIQRTQQEDSAVYLCASSLTVGDEKLFFGSGTQLSVL.